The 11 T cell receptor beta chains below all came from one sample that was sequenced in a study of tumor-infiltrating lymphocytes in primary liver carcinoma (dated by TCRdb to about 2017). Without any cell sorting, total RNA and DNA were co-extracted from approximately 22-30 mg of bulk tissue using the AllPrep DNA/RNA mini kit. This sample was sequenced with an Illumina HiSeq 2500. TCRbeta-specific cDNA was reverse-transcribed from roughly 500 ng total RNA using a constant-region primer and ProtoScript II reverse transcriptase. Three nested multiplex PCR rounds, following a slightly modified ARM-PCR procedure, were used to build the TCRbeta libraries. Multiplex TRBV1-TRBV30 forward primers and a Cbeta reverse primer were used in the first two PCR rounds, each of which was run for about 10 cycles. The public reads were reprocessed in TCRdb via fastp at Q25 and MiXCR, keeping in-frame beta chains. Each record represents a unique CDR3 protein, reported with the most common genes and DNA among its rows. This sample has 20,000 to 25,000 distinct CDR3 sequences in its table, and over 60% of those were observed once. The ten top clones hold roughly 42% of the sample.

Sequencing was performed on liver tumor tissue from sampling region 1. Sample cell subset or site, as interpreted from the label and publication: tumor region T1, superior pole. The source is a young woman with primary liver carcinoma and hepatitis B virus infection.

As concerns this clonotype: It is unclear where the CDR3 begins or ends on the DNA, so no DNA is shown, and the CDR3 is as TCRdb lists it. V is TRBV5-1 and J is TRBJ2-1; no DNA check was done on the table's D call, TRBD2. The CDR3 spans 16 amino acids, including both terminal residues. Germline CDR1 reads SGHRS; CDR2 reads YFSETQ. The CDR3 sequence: CVSTQSPDYSCDEQFF.

CDR3 DNA: TGTGCCAGCAGTGGGACTGTCTCTGGGAACGCCATATATTTT. This encodes CASSGTVSGNAIYF. The chain recombines TRBV6-1 with TRBJ1-3; D gene uncertain. The CDR3 totals 14 residues. The germline CDR1 and CDR2 sequences are MNHNS and SASEGT. Trimming removed 4 bases from V and 11 bases from J, with 18 bases in between.

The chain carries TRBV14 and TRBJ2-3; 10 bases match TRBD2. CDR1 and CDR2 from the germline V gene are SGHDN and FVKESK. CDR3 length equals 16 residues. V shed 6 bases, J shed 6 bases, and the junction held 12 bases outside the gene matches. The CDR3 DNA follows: TGTGCCAGCAGTCAGGCTCAGCGGGAGGGCCGTGATACGCAGTATTTT. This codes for CASSQAQREGRDTQYF.

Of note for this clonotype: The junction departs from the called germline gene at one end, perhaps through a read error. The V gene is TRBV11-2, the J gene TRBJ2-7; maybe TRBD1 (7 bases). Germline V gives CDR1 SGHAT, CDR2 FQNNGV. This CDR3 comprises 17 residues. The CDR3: CAMSITGGGSWTYERYF. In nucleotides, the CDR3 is TGTGCCATGAGTATCACAGGAGGGGGCTCTTGGACCTACGAGCGGTACTTC.

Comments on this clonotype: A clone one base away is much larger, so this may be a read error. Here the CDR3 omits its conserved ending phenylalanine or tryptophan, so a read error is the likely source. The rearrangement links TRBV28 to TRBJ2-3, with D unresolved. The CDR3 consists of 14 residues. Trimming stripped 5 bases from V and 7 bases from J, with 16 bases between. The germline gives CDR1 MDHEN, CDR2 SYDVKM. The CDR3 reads CASSPPPDPYTQYV. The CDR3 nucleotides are TGTGCCAGCAGTCCCCCGCCGGACCCGTATACGCAGTATGTT.

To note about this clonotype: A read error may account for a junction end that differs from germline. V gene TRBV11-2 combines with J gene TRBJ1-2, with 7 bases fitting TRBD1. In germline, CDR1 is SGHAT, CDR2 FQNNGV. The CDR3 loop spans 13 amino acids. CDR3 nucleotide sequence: TGTGCGAGCACTCAGGGGGGGGGTTGGGGCTACACCTTC. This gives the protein CASTQGGGWGYTF.

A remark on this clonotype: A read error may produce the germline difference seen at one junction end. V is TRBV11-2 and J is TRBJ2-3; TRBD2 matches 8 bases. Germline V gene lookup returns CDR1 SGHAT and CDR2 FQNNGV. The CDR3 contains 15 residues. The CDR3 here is CANSLEVSGTDTLYF. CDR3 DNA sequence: TGTGCCAATAGCTTAGAGGTTAGCGGGACGGATACGCTGTATTTT. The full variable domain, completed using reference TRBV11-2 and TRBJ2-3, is EAGVAQSPRYKIIEKRQSVAFWCNPISGHATLYWYQQILGQGPKLLIQFQNNGVVDDSQLPKDRFSAERLKGVDSTLKIQPAKLEDSAVYLCANSLEVSGTDTLYFGPGTRLTVL.

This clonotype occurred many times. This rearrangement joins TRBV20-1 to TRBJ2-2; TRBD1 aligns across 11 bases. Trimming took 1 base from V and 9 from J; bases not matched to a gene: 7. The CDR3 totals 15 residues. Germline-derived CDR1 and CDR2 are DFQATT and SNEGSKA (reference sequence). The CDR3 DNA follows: TGCAGTGCTAGAGGGACAGGGGGCGCAGGCCGGGAGCTGTTTTTT. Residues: CSARGTGGAGRELFF.

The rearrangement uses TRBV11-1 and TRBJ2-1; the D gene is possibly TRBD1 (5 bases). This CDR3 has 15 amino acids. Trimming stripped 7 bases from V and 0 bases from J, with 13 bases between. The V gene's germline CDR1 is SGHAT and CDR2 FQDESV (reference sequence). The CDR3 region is CASNRKQASYNEQFF. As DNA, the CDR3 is TGTGCCAGCAACAGGAAACAGGCCTCCTACAATGAGCAGTTCTTC.

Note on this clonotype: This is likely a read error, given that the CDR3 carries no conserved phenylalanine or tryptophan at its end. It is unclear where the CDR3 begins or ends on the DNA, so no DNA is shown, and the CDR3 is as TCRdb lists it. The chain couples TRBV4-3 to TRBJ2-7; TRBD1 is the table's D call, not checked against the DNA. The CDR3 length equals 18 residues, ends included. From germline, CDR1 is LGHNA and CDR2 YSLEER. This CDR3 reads CASIQAVTGGHISYEQYL.

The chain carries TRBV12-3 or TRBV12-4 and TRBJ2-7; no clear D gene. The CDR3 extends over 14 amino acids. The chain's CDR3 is CHSSLRRGSREQYF. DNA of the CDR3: TGTCACAGCAGTTTACGGCGCGGTAGCAGGGAGCAGTACTTC.